This T cell receptor beta chain was sequenced during a study of T cell responses to AZD1222 COVID-19 vaccine. Study-wide findings and caveats: Repertoires were collected only later (after the peak T cell response had occurred). Vaccine-associated CD4 TCRs spanned spike, dominant at 160-218 and 743-854.

The CDR3 loop spans 16 amino acids. Germline loops: CDR1 LNHDA, CDR2 SQIVND (reference sequence). Trimming shortened V by 6 bases and J by 4 bases, and 18 bases separated the two germline ends. Measured with immunoSEQ multiplex PCR; TCRdb has only the in-frame clones, and not every one. The sample yields 160,000 or so clones, around nine tenths seen once. On this clone: What it binds is not known.

This sequence was found in an adult in good health. The chain uses TRBV19 and TRBJ2-2; the D gene is possibly TRBD1 (5 bases). The sample here was peripheral blood, taken on day 0 of AZD1222 vaccination. The chain's CDR3 is CASSPYAGLGTGELFF. CDR3 in DNA: TGTGCCAGTAGCCCTTACGCAGGGCTCGGCACCGGGGAGCTGTTTTTT.